Each of the 16 T cell receptor beta chains below was sequenced from the same sample in a study of CD8 T cells in Susac syndrome. RNA totalling about 0.5 to 1 ug underwent reverse transcription with random hexamers. A single record per CDR3 protein comes from TCRdb applying MiXCR to the immunoSEQ multiplex PCR reads. The table records approximately 210,000 distinct CDR3 sequences, 95% of them present only once. Sequencing was carried out using CD4+ T cells from PBMCs. Every receptor here comes from a human donor with multiple sclerosis.

The chain's CDR3 is CASMRRGETQYF. For the CDR3, the DNA is TGTGCCAGCATGAGACGAGGGGAGACCCAGTACTTC. The rearrangement links TRBV6-5 to TRBJ2-5, with D possibly matching TRBD2 (5 bases). V lost 7 bases and J 5 bases, leaving 11 bases between the germline ends. Germline lookup yields CDR1 MNHEY and CDR2 SVGAGI. The CDR3 length is 12 residues.

V usage is TRBV20-1 and J usage is TRBJ1-1, with a tentative D call TRBD1 (6 bases). Per germline, CDR1 DFQATT and CDR2 SNEGSKA (reference sequence). This CDR3 region has 14 residues. V lost 3 bases, J lost 2 bases, and 13 bases lay in between. CDR3 in DNA: TGCAGTGCTAGCTACGACAGGATAAACACTGAAGCTTTCTTT. Amino acids: CSASYDRINTEAFF.

The chain is built from TRBV24-1 and TRBJ2-1; no reliable D call. Deletions cut 4 bases from V and 2 bases from J, with 8 bases between. The CDR3 spans 14 residues. Germline loops: CDR1 KGHDR, CDR2 SFDVKD. CDR3 protein: CATSEGRTYNEQFF. CDR3 DNA sequence: TGTGCCACCAGTGAAGGTCGCACCTACAATGAGCAGTTCTTC.

The V and J genes are TRBV4-1 and TRBJ2-7; D not certain. The CDR3 spans 13 residues. CDR1 and CDR2 from the germline V gene are MGHRA and YSYEKL. Trimming left V 4 bases short and J 4 bases short, with 11 bases between. The CDR3 DNA reads TGCGCCAGCAGCCTAAACGACTGGTACGAGCAGTACTTC. Its translation is CASSLNDWYEQYF.

V usage is TRBV30 and J usage is TRBJ1-5, with D possibly matching TRBD1 (6 bases). The CDR3 runs to 14 residues. V lost 3 bases, J lost 5 bases, and 14 bases lay in between. Germline CDR1 reads GTSNPN; CDR2 reads SVGIG (reference sequence). CDR3 protein: CAWSPRGGYQPQHF. The CDR3 bases are TGTGCCTGGAGCCCCCGAGGGGGGTATCAGCCCCAGCATTTT.

This clonotype was counted once. This chain joins TRBV20-1 and TRBJ2-3; a possible D gene is TRBD2 (5 bases). V was clipped by 6 bases and J by 0 bases, with 13 bases between them. The CDR3 totals 14 residues. The germline gives CDR1 DFQATT, CDR2 SNEGSKA (reference sequence). CDR3 sequence reads: CSAPPLVSTDTQYF. The CDR3 DNA sequence: TGCAGTGCACCTCCACTAGTGAGCACAGATACGCAGTATTTT.

This clonotype was recorded a few times. The J gene is TRBJ2-5, the V gene TRBV3-1, with D maybe TRBD2 (6 bases). V lost 4 bases and J 1 base, leaving 7 bases between the germline ends. The germline V gene has CDR1 LGHDT and CDR2 YNNKEL (reference sequence). The CDR3 contains 13 residues. The CDR3 reads CASSPGGQETQYF. CDR3 in DNA: TGTGCCAGCAGCCCCGGGGGCCAAGAGACCCAGTACTTC.

The chain is built from TRBV29-1 and TRBJ2-1; D ambiguous. Germline assignment: CDR1 SQVTM and CDR2 ANQGSEA. This CDR3 has 9 residues. V was shortened by 4 bases and J by 8 bases, with 3 bases between the two germline ends. The CDR3 nucleotides are TGCAGCGTTGTGGATGAGCAGTTCTTC. Translating gives CSVVDEQFF.

This chain joins TRBV20-1 and TRBJ1-5; no definite D call. Trimming took 0 bases from V and 0 from J, leaving 9 bases between them. The CDR3 covers 15 residues. The germline gives CDR1 DFQATT, CDR2 SNEGSKA (reference sequence). This CDR3 reads CSAREGSNSNQPQHF. The CDR3 coding sequence is TGCAGTGCTAGAGAAGGCAGTAATAGCAATCAGCCCCAGCATTTT.

The V call is TRBV3-1, the J call TRBJ1-1, with unresolved D. Germline-derived CDR1 and CDR2 are LGHDT and YNNKEL (reference sequence). CDR3 length equals 14 residues. Trimming removed 0 bases at V and 7 bases at J, with 12 bases between. The CDR3 loop is CASSQEARTIEAFF. Here the CDR3 DNA reads TGTGCCAGCAGCCAAGAGGCGAGAACCATTGAAGCTTTCTTT.

This clonotype is a singleton in its sample. The genes are TRBV7-9 and TRBJ1-6; TRBD1 matches 8 bases. This CDR3 region has 13 residues. Trimming removed 6 bases from V and 7 bases from J; junction bases left unmatched: 2. Germline loops: CDR1 SEHNR, CDR2 FQNEAQ (reference sequence). In DNA form, the CDR3 reads TGTGCCAGCAGGGACAGGGTAAATTCACCCCTCCACTTT. It is translated as CASRDRVNSPLHF.

The chain carries TRBV20-1 and TRBJ1-2; 9 bases line up with TRBD1. The CDR3 totals 13 residues. V was clipped by 5 bases and J by 3 bases; unmatched bases: 4. In germline, CDR1 is DFQATT, CDR2 SNEGSKA (reference sequence). The CDR3 coding sequence is TGCAGTGCTCCGGGACAGGGCCACTATGGCTACACCTTC. Translating it yields CSAPGQGHYGYTF.

This chain uses TRBV29-1 with TRBJ2-2; D is perhaps TRBD1 (6 bases). V was pared by 4 bases and J by 4 bases, with 10 bases between. This CDR3 spans 13 amino acids. Germline assignment: CDR1 SQVTM and CDR2 ANQGSEA. Here the CDR3 DNA reads TGCAGCGTTGCCCAGGGGCCCACCGGGGAGCTGTTTTTT. Protein sequence: CSVAQGPTGELFF.

About this clonotype: A junction end diverges from the germline sequence, so it may reflect a read error. The chain joins TRBV11-2 to TRBJ2-1; 13 nucleotides line up with TRBD2. The CDR3 extends over 15 amino acids. Germline V gene lookup returns CDR1 SGHAT and CDR2 FQNNGV. This chain's CDR3 is CASSLGLAGYSEQFF. CDR3 bases: TGTGCCAGCAGCTTGGGACTAGCGGGATACAGTGAGCAGTTCTTC.

This chain joins TRBV9 and TRBJ2-7; D gene unclear. With 3 bases removed from V and 3 bases from J, the gap between germline ends came to 10 bases. The CDR3 loop spans 13 amino acids. From germline, CDR1 is SGDLS and CDR2 YYNGEE. The CDR3 is CASSGSSGYEQYF. DNA of the CDR3: TGTGCCAGCAGCGGCTCGTCGGGCTACGAGCAGTACTTC.

The rearrangement joins TRBV6-2 or TRBV6-3 to TRBJ1-2; tentative D call: TRBD1 (6 bases). V lost 5 bases, J lost 7 bases, and 8 bases lay in between. CDR1 is MNHEY, CDR2 SVGEGT, per germline. The CDR3 extends over 11 amino acids. The CDR3 loop reads CASSQGLGYTF. CDR3 nucleotide sequence: TGTGCCAGCAGTCAGGGGCTTGGCTACACCTTC.